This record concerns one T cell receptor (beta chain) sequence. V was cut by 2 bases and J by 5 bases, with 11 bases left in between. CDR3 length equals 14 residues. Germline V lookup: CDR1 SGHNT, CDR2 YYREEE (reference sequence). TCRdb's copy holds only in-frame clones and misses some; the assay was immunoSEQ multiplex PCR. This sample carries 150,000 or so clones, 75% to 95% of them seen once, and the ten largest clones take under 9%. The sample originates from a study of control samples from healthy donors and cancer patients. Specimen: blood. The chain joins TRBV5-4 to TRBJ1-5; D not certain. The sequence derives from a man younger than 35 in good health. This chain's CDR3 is CASSFLGWDQPQHF. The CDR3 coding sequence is TGTGCCAGCAGCTTTCTAGGGTGGGATCAGCCCCAGCATTTT.